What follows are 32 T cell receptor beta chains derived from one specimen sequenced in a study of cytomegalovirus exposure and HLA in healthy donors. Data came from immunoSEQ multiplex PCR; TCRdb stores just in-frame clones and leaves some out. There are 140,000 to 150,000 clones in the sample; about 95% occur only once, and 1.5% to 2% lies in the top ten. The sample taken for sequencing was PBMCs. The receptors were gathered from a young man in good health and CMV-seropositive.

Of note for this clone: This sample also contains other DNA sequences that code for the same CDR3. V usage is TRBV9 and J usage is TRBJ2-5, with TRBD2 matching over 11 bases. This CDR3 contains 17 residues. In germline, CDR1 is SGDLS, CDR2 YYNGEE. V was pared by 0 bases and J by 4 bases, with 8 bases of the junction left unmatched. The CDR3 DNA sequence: TGTGCCAGCAGCGTAGGGCTAGCGGGAGGATTTCGAGAGACCCAGTACTTC. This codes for CASSVGLAGGFRETQYF.

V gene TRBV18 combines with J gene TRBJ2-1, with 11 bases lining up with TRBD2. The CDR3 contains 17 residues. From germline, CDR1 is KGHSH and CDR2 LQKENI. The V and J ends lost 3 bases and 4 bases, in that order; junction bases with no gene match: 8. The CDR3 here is CASSPRVGLAGYNEQFF. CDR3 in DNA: TGTGCCAGCTCACCGAGGGTCGGACTAGCGGGTTACAATGAGCAGTTCTTC. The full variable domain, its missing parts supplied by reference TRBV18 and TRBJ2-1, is NAGVMQNPRHLVRRRGQEARLRCSPMKGHSHVYWYRQLPEEGLKFMVYLQKENIIDESGMPKERFSAEFPKEGPSILRIQQVVRGDSAAYFCASSPRVGLAGYNEQFFGPGTRLTVL.

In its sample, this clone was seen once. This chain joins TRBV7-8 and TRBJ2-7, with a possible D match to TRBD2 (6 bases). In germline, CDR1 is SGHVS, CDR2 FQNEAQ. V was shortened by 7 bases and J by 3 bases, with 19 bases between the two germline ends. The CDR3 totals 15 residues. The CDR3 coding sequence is TGTGCCAGCACCCTCCGGGCTAGCGAGTACTACGAGCAGTACTTC. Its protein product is CASTLRASEYYEQYF.

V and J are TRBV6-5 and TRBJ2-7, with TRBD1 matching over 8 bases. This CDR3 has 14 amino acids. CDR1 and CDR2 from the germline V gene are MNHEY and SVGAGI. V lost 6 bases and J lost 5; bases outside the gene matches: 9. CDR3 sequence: CASSGQGVYDEQYF. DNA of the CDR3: TGTGCCAGCAGCGGACAGGGTGTTTACGACGAGCAGTACTTC.

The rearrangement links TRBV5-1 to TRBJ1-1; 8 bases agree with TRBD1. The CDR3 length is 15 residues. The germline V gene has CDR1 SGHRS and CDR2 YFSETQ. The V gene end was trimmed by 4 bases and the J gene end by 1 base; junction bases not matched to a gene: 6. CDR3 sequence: CASSPGGIGNTEAFF. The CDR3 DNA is TGCGCCAGCAGCCCAGGGGGCATAGGGAACACTGAAGCTTTCTTT.

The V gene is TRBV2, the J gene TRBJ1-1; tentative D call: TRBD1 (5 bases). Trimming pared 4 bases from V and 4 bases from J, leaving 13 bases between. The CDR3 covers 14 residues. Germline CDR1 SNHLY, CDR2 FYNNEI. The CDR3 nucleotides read TGTGCCAGCAGTGCTGACATTGGGGCCACTGAAGCTTTCTTT. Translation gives CASSADIGATEAFF.

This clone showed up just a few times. The CDR3 bases are TGTGCCTGGAGTCTGGGACAGGGGGCCGTAGGTCAATCACCCCTCCACTTT. This translates into CAWSLGQGAVGQSPLHF. The chain couples TRBV30 to TRBJ1-6; 12 positions agree with TRBD1. The germline V gene has CDR1 GTSNPN and CDR2 SVGIG (reference sequence). CDR3 length: 17 residues. The V gene end was trimmed by 2 bases and the J gene end by 10 bases; junction bases not matched to a gene: 12.

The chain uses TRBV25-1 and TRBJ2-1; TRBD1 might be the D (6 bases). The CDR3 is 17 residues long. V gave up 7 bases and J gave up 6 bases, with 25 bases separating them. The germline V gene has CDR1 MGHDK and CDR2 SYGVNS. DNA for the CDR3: TGTGCCAGCAACCCTCCTCCGGGACACGGAACACTCAATGAGCAGTTCTTC. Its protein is CASNPPPGHGTLNEQFF.

CDR3 DNA: TGTGCCAGCAAGTTACTAGCGGGAGGGTTAGATACGCAGTATTTT. It specifies CASKLLAGGLDTQYF. V and J are TRBV27 and TRBJ2-3; 13 bases map to TRBD2. Trimming cost V 7 bases and J 5 bases; bases outside gene matches: 6. This CDR3 is built from 15 residues. Looked up from germline, CDR1 is MNHEY and CDR2 is SMNVEV (reference sequence).

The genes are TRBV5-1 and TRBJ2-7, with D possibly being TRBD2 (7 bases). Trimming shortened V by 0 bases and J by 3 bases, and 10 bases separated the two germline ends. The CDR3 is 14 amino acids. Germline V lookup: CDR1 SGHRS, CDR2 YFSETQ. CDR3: CASSLEGGDYEQYF. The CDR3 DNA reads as TGCGCCAGCAGCTTGGAAGGGGGGGACTACGAGCAGTACTTC. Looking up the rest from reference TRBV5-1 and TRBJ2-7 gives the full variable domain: KAGVTQTPRYLIKTRGQQVTLSCSPISGHRSVSWYQQTPGQGLQFLFEYFSETQRNKGNFPGRFSGRQFSNSRSEMNVSTLELGDSALYLCASSLEGGDYEQYFGPGTRLTVT.

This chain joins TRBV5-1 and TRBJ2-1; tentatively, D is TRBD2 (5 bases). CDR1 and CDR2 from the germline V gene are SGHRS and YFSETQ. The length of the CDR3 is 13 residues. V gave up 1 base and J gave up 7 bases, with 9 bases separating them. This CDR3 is CASSLSGSNEQFF. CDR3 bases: TGCGCCAGCAGCTTGTCGGGGTCGAATGAGCAGTTCTTC.

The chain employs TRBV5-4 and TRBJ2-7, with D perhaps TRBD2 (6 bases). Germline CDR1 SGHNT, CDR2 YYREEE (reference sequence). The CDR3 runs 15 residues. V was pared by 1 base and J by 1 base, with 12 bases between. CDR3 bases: TGTGCCAGCAGCTTGTCTTTCGGGGGATCCTACGAGCAGTACTTC. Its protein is CASSLSFGGSYEQYF.

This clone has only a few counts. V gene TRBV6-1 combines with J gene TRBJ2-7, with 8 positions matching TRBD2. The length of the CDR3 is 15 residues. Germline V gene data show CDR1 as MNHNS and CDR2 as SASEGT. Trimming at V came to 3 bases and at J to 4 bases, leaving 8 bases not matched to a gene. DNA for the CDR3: TGTGCCAGCAGTGATGGGGGACTAGGGAGGTACGAGCAGTACTTC. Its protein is CASSDGGLGRYEQYF.

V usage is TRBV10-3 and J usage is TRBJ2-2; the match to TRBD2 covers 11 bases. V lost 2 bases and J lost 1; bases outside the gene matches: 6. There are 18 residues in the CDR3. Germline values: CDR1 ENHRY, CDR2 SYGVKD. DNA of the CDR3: TGTGCCATCAGTGAGCCTCGACTAGCGGGATTGAACACCGGGGAGCTGTTTTTT. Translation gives CAISEPRLAGLNTGELFF.

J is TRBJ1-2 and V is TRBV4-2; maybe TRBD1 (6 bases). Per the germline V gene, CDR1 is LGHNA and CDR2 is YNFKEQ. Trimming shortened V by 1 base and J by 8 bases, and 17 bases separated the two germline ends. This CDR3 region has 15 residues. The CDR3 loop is CASSQVATGPEGYTF. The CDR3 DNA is TGTGCCAGCAGCCAAGTGGCGACAGGTCCGGAGGGCTACACCTTC.

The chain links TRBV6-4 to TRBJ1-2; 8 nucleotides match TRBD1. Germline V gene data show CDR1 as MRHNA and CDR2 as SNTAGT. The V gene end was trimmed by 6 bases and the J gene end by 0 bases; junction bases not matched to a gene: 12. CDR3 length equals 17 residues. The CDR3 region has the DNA TGTGCCAGCAGCCCTTTCGGTACAGGGGGAGCTAACTATGGCTACACCTTC. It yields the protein CASSPFGTGGANYGYTF.

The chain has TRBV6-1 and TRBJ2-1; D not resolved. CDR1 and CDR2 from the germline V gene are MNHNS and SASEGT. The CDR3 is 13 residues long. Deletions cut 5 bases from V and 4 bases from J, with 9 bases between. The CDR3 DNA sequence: TGTGCCAGCAGTCCCGGGTTTTACAATGAGCAGTTCTTC. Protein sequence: CASSPGFYNEQFF.

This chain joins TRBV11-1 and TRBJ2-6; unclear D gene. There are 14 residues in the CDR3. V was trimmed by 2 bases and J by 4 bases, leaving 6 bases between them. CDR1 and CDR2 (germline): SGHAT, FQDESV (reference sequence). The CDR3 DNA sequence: TGTGCCAGCAGCTTATCCCCAGGGGCCAACGTCCTGACTTTC. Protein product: CASSLSPGANVLTF. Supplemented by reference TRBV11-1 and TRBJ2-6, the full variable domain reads EAEVAQSPRYKITEKSQAVAFWCDPISGHATLYWYRQILGQGPELLVQFQDESVVDDSQLPKDRFSAERLKGVDSTLKIQPAELGDSAMYLCASSLSPGANVLTFGAGSRLTVL.

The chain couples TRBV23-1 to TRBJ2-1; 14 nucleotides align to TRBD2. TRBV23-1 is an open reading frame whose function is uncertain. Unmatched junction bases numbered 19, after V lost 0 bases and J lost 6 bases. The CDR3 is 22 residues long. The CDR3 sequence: CASSQSNPAGTSGSRYANEQFF. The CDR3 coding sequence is TGCGCCAGCAGTCAATCGAATCCAGCGGGGACTAGCGGGAGTAGGTATGCCAATGAGCAGTTCTTC.

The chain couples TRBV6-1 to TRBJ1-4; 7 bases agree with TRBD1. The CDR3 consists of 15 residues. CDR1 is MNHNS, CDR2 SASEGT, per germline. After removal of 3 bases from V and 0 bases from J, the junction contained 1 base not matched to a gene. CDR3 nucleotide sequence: TGTGCCAGCAGTGAGGGACAGACAACTAATGAAAAACTGTTTTTT. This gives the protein CASSEGQTTNEKLFF.

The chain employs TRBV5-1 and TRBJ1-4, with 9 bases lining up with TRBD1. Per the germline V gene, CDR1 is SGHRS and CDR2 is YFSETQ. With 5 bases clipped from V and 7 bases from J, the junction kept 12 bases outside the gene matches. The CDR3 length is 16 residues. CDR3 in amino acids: CASRAATGGVGEKLFF. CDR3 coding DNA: TGCGCCAGCAGGGCGGCAACAGGGGGCGTGGGTGAAAAACTGTTTTTT.

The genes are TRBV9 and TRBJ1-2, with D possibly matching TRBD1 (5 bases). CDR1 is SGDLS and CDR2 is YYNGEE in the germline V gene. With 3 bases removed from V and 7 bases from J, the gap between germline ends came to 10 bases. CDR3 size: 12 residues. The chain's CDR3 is CASSEMGGGYTF. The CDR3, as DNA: TGTGCCAGCAGCGAGATGGGGGGTGGCTACACCTTC.

CDR3 sequence reads: CAWSRPGLNTEAFF. CDR3 bases: TGTGCCTGGAGCCGCCCAGGGTTGAACACTGAAGCTTTCTTT. The J gene is TRBJ1-1, the V gene TRBV30; TRBD1 is a possible D gene (5 bases). This CDR3 is built from 14 residues. Trimming took off 3 bases at V and 0 bases at J, with 11 bases between the two ends. Germline V lookup: CDR1 GTSNPN, CDR2 SVGIG (reference sequence). Filled out from reference TRBV30 and TRBJ1-1, the complete variable domain reads SQTIHQWPATLVQPVGSPLSLECTVEGTSNPNLYWYRQAAGRGLQLLFYSVGIGQISSEVPQNLSASRPQDRQFILSSKKLLLSDSGFYLCAWSRPGLNTEAFFGQGTRLTVV.

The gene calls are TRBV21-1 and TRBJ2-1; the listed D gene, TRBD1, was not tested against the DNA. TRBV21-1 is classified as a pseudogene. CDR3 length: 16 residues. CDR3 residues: CASSKALFGSINEQFF. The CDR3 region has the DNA TGTGCCAGCAGCAAAGCGCTTTTTGGCTCCATCAATGAGCAGTTCTTC.

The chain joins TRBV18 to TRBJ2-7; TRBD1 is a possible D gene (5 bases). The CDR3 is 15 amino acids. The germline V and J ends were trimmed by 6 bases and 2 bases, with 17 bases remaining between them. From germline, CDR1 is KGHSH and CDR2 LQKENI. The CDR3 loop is CASSLTDTLPYEQYF. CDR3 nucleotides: TGTGCCAGCTCCCTCACGGACACCTTACCCTACGAGCAGTACTTC.

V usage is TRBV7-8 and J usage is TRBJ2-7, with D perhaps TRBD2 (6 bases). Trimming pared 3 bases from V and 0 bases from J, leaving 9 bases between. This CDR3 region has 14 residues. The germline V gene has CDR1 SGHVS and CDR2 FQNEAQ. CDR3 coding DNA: TGTGCCAGCAGCTTCGACGGGAGCTCCTACGAGCAGTACTTC. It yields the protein CASSFDGSSYEQYF. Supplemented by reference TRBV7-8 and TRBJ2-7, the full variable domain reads GAGVSQSPRYKVAKRGQDVALRCDPISGHVSLFWYQQALGQGPEFLTYFQNEAQLDKSGLPSDRFFAERPEGSVSTLKIQRTQQEDSAVYLCASSFDGSSYEQYFGPGTRLTVT.

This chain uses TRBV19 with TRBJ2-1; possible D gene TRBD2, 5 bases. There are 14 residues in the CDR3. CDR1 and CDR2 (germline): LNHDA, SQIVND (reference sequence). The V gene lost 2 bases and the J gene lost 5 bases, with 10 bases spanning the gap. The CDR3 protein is CASSIRGSHNEQFF. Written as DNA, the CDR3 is TGTGCCAGTAGTATAAGAGGGAGCCACAATGAGCAGTTCTTC.

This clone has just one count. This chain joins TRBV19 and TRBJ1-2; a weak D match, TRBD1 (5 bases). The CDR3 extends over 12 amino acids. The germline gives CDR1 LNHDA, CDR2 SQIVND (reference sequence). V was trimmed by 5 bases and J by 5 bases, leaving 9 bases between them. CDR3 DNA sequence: TGTGCCAGTAGTTGGCAGGGTTATGGCTACACCTTC. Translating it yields CASSWQGYGYTF.

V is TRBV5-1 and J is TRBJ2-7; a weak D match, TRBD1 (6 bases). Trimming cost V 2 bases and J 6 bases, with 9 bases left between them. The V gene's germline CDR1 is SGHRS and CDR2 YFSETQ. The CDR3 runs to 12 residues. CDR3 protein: CASSLTGSEQYF. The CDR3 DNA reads TGCGCCAGCAGCTTAACAGGGTCCGAGCAGTACTTC. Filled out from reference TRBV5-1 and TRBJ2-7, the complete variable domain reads KAGVTQTPRYLIKTRGQQVTLSCSPISGHRSVSWYQQTPGQGLQFLFEYFSETQRNKGNFPGRFSGRQFSNSRSEMNVSTLELGDSALYLCASSLTGSEQYFGPGTRLTVT.

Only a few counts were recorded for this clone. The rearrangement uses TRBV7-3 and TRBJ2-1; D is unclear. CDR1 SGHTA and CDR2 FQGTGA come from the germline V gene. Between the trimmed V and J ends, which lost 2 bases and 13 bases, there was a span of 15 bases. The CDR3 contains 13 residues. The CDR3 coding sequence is TGTGCCAGCAGCTTACGTCGTGAGACGACACAGTTCTTC. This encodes CASSLRRETTQFF.

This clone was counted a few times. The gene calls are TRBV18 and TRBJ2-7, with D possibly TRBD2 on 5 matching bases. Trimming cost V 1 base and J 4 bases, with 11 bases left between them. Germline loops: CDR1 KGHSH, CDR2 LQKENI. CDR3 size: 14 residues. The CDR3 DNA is TGTGCCAGCTCACCACTGGGGAGCTTATACGAGCAGTACTTC. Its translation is CASSPLGSLYEQYF.

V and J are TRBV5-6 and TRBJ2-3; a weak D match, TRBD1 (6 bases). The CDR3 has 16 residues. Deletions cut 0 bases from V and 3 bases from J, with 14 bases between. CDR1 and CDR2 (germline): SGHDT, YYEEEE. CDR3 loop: CASSLGGGLSTDTQYF. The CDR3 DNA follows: TGTGCCAGCAGCTTGGGTGGGGGCCTAAGTACAGATACGCAGTATTTT. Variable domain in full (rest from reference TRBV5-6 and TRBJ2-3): DAGVTQSPTHLIKTRGQQVTLRCSPKSGHDTVSWYQQALGQGPQFIFQYYEEEERQRGNFPDRFSGHQFPNYSSELNVNALLLGDSALYLCASSLGGGLSTDTQYFGPGTRLTVL.